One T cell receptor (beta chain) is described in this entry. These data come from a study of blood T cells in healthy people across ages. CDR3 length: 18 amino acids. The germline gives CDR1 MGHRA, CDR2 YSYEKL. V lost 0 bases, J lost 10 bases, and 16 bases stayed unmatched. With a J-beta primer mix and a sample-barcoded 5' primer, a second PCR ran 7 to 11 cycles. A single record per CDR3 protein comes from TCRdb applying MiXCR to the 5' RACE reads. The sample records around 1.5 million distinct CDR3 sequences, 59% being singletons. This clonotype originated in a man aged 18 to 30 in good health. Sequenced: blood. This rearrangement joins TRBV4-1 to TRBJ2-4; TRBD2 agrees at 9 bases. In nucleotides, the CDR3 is TGCGCCAGCAGCCAAGATGTGGCTAGCGGGATCAGGGGGGTAATTCAGTACTTC. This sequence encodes CASSQDVASGIRGVIQYF.